The present T cell receptor (beta chain) was sequenced within a study of metastatic and nonmetastatic thyroid tumors. Whole-study results and caveats: Relative to benign nodules, malignant thyroid tumors were reportedly characterized by significantly elevated TCR beta diversity in blood and tumor.

The CDR3 sequence is 17 residues long. The germline V and J ends were trimmed by 0 bases and 9 bases, with 18 bases remaining between them. Germline CDR1 MNHEY, CDR2 SMNVEV (reference sequence). This clone was detected only a few times. The antigen remains unidentified. Not a single patient had been given any form of treatment at any point before undergoing thyroid surgery. Through MiXCR, TCRdb re-clonotyped the PCR reads. The sample lists 45,000 to 50,000 clones; 24% were seen once. This chain links TRBV27 with TRBJ1-6; the D is unclear. The sequencing input was blood. This clonotype was sampled from a male donor with papillary thyroid cancer or a benign thyroid nodule (not recorded which). Some clones in this sample may be carry-over from other donors' samples. The CDR3: CASSLSPSLLWGSPLHF. The CDR3 nucleotides read TGTGCCAGCAGTTTATCCCCTTCTCTTCTCTGGGGTTCACCCCTCCACTTT.